Following are 25 T cell receptor beta chains from one sample sequenced in a study of blood T cell repertoires in COVID-19. Here immunoSEQ multiplex PCR was the method, and the copy in TCRdb shows in-frame clones only, minus some. The table has about 230,000 clones, more than 75% seen once; the top ten hold about 9.9%. The sequencing input was peripheral blood. The receptors stem from a man aged 50-59 years with COVID-19, enrolled during active disease.

The chain has TRBV19 and TRBJ1-5, with TRBD1 matching 7 bases. CDR1 and CDR2 (germline): LNHDA, SQIVND (reference sequence). Germline trimming cut 4 bases from V and 1 base from J; bases unmatched to any gene: 4. This CDR3 has 15 amino acids. The CDR3 nucleotides read TGTGCCAGTAGTAAGGCAGGGGGGAGCAATCAGCCCCAGCATTTT. Its translation: CASSKAGGSNQPQHF.

This chain joins TRBV4-3 and TRBJ1-2; D not resolved. Trimming shortened V by 1 base and J by 0 bases, and 18 bases separated the two germline ends. The germline V gene encodes CDR1 LGHNA and CDR2 YSLEER. This CDR3 contains 18 residues. The CDR3 coding sequence is TGCGCCAGCAGCCAAGTCCTGATCTCCCGGGAAGCTAACTATGGCTACACCTTC. Translation gives CASSQVLISREANYGYTF.

The J gene is TRBJ1-5, the V gene TRBV7-9; the D gene is possibly TRBD1 (6 bases). The CDR3 covers 17 residues. In germline, CDR1 is SEHNR, CDR2 FQNEAQ (reference sequence). The germline V and J ends were trimmed by 0 bases and 7 bases, with 19 bases remaining between them. The CDR3 is CASSLALARGIDQPQHF. CDR3 sequence (DNA): TGTGCCAGCAGCTTAGCTCTGGCCAGGGGAATAGACCAGCCCCAGCATTTT.

J is TRBJ2-3 and V is TRBV2; no clear D gene. CDR3 length: 14 amino acids. Germline assignment: CDR1 SNHLY and CDR2 FYNNEI. V lost 0 bases, J lost 6 bases, and 10 bases lay in between. Here the CDR3 reads CASSEASPPDTQYF. CDR3 bases: TGTGCCAGCAGTGAAGCGAGTCCCCCGGATACGCAGTATTTT.

The genes are TRBV7-8 and TRBJ2-5, with D perhaps matching TRBD1 (5 bases). The last part of the DNA fits TRBJ2-7 better; the J call may be wrong. The CDR3 contains 14 residues. The V gene's germline CDR1 is SGHVS and CDR2 FQNEAQ. The CDR3 region is CASSFLLGQYEQYF. CDR3 in DNA: TGTGCCAGCAGCTTTCTCCTAGGACAATACGAGCAGTACTTC.

This clone was picked up one time. The V and J genes are TRBV11-3 and TRBJ2-7, with a tentative D call TRBD2 (6 bases). Trimming shortened V by 5 bases and J by 3 bases, and 11 bases separated the two germline ends. Germline assignment: CDR1 SGHNT and CDR2 YENEEA. CDR3 length equals 13 residues. As DNA, the CDR3 is TGTGCCAGCAGCCGAGGAGGGAGCTACGAGCAGTACTTC. Translated: CASSRGGSYEQYF.

The rearrangement links TRBV7-9 to TRBJ1-6, with D unresolved. Trimming took off 2 bases at V and 5 bases at J, with 10 bases between the two ends. Germline CDR1 SEHNR, CDR2 FQNEAQ (reference sequence). The CDR3 loop spans 15 amino acids. The CDR3 sequence: CASSLNTPDNSPLHF. Written as DNA, the CDR3 is TGTGCCAGCAGCTTAAACACACCTGATAATTCACCCCTCCACTTT.

The chain combines TRBV29-1 with TRBJ2-3, with 9 bases matching TRBD2. CDR1 is SQVTM, CDR2 ANQGSEA, per germline. V gave up 1 base and J gave up 4 bases; unmatched junction bases: 6. There are 15 residues in the CDR3. The CDR3 nucleotides read TGCAGCGTTGAAGGGGCGACTAGCGGATCAGATACGCAGTATTTT. It is translated as CSVEGATSGSDTQYF.

This clone was seen more than once but under ten times. The V and J genes are TRBV9 and TRBJ2-7; 7 positions agree with TRBD1. The V gene's germline CDR1 is SGDLS and CDR2 YYNGEE. The CDR3 length is 13 residues. V gave up 0 bases and J gave up 4 bases; unmatched junction bases: 1. CDR3 in DNA: TGTGCCAGCAGCGTAGGGGACAGTTACGAGCAGTACTTC. This encodes CASSVGDSYEQYF.

Points on this clone: The sample contains more than one DNA sequence encoding this CDR3. This chain links TRBV20-1 with TRBJ1-1; D remains unclear. The germline CDR1 and CDR2 sequences are DFQATT and SNEGSKA (reference sequence). V was cut by 8 bases and J by 2 bases, with 9 bases left in between. CDR3 length: 11 residues. CDR3 nucleotides: TGCAGTACATCAAGAAACACTGAAGCTTTCTTT. This translates into CSTSRNTEAFF.

This chain links TRBV7-9 with TRBJ2-3, with TRBD1 identical over 9 bases. The CDR3 spans 17 residues. V lost 5 bases, J lost 0 bases, and 9 bases stayed unmatched. Germline V CDR1 and CDR2: SEHNR, FQNEAQ (reference sequence). The CDR3 region is CASSPGQGSSSTDTQYF. The DNA for the CDR3 is TGTGCCAGCAGCCCGGGACAGGGTTCCTCTAGCACAGATACGCAGTATTTT.

The table lists this clone with a few counts. The gene calls are TRBV15 and TRBJ1-2; possibly TRBD1 for D (6 bases). The CDR3 consists of 15 residues. Trimming shortened V by 1 base and J by 3 bases, and 12 bases separated the two germline ends. Looked up from germline, CDR1 is LNHNV and CDR2 is YYDKDF (reference sequence). The chain's CDR3 is CATSRGGGVDYGYTF. The DNA of the CDR3 is TGTGCCACCAGCAGAGGAGGGGGAGTAGACTATGGCTACACCTTC.

This clone showed up just once. This sequence joins TRBV3-1 (or the pseudogene TRBV3-2) and TRBJ2-7; D perhaps matches TRBD2 (5 bases). The CDR3 spans 12 residues. Per germline, CDR1 LGHDT and CDR2 YNNKEL (reference sequence). Trimming pared 6 bases from V and 5 bases from J, leaving 11 bases between. Here the CDR3 DNA reads TGTGCCAGCAGTTCCACTAGGAACGAGCAGTACTTC. This encodes CASSSTRNEQYF.

The chain joins TRBV6-5 to TRBJ1-5; TRBD1 matches 7 bases. J gave up 1 base and V 5 bases, and 5 bases lay outside the gene matches. The CDR3 contains 15 residues. The germline V gene has CDR1 MNHEY and CDR2 SVGAGI. Here the CDR3 DNA reads TGTGCCAGCAGTAACCGGGACAGCAGCAATCAGCCCCAGCATTTT. Its protein product is CASSNRDSSNQPQHF.

This rearrangement joins TRBV4-1 to TRBJ2-7, with TRBD2 identical over 8 bases. V was pared by 4 bases and J by 4 bases, with 9 bases of the junction left unmatched. The CDR3 runs 15 residues. The germline V gene has CDR1 MGHRA and CDR2 YSYEKL. The CDR3 nucleotides are TGCGCCAGCAGCCTCCGGGAGGGAGGGCCTTACGAGCAGTACTTC. Its protein product is CASSLREGGPYEQYF.

The V call is TRBV30, the J call TRBJ1-2, with a tentative D call TRBD1 (5 bases). CDR1 is GTSNPN and CDR2 is SVGIG in the germline V gene (reference sequence). Between the trimmed V and J ends, which lost 2 bases and 4 bases, there was a span of 14 bases. This CDR3 contains 14 residues. CDR3 residues: CAWSNRGWVYGYTF. Written as DNA, the CDR3 is TGTGCCTGGAGTAATAGGGGTTGGGTCTATGGCTACACCTTC. The whole variable domain, remainder taken from reference TRBV30 and TRBJ1-2, is SQTIHQWPATLVQPVGSPLSLECTVEGTSNPNLYWYRQAAGRGLQLLFYSVGIGQISSEVPQNLSASRPQDRQFILSSKKLLLSDSGFYLCAWSNRGWVYGYTFGSGTRLTVV.

The gene calls are TRBV6-1 and TRBJ1-6; D might be TRBD1 (5 bases). Trimming left V 2 bases short and J 5 bases short, with 13 bases between. This CDR3 region has 16 residues. CDR1 is MNHNS and CDR2 is SASEGT in the germline V gene. CDR3 in DNA: TGTGCCAGCAGTGAAAGGCACACAGGCCATAATTCACCCCTCCACTTT. It translates to CASSERHTGHNSPLHF.

The rearrangement joins TRBV20-1 to TRBJ1-5; possible D gene TRBD1, 6 bases. Germline CDR1 is DFQATT and CDR2 is SNEGSKA (reference sequence). V was clipped by 4 bases and J by 1 base, with 11 bases between them. The CDR3 covers 14 residues. DNA for the CDR3: TGCAGTGCTAATGACAGGAAAAGCAATCAGCCCCAGCATTTT. Amino acid sequence: CSANDRKSNQPQHF.

V is TRBV6-5 and J is TRBJ1-2; a possible D gene is TRBD1 (6 bases). The CDR3 runs 13 residues. Per germline, CDR1 MNHEY and CDR2 SVGAGI. V was trimmed by 8 bases and J by 6 bases, leaving 16 bases between them. CDR3 sequence (DNA): TGTGCCAGCTCCCCTCGGGAGGGGGATGGCTACACCTTC. Its protein product is CASSPREGDGYTF.

This chain connects TRBV27 to TRBJ2-2, with D perhaps matching TRBD2 (6 bases). The V gene's germline CDR1 is MNHEY and CDR2 SMNVEV (reference sequence). Trimming stripped 5 bases from V and 6 bases from J, with 22 bases between. The CDR3 is 17 amino acids. The CDR3 loop reads CASSPKGLGDRAGELFF. CDR3 DNA sequence: TGTGCCAGCAGTCCTAAGGGACTGGGAGATAGGGCCGGGGAGCTGTTTTTT.

The rearrangement uses TRBV3-1 (or the pseudogene TRBV3-2) and TRBJ1-5; D unclear. The CDR3 runs 13 residues. The germline V and J ends were trimmed by 4 bases and 7 bases, with 11 bases remaining between them. Germline-derived CDR1 and CDR2 are LGHDT and YNNKEL (reference sequence). As DNA, the CDR3 is TGTGCCAGCAGCCTAAACAGTGGACAGCCCCAGCATTTT. Encoded protein: CASSLNSGQPQHF.

The chain links TRBV5-1 to TRBJ1-3; TRBD1 is a possible D gene (5 bases). Per germline, CDR1 SGHRS and CDR2 YFSETQ. The V gene lost 2 bases and the J gene lost 11 bases, with 17 bases spanning the gap. The CDR3 spans 14 residues. As DNA, the CDR3 is TGCGCCAGCAGCTTCCAGCCACAGCAGGGTCCCATATATTTT. Its protein product is CASSFQPQQGPIYF.

The sample holds many counts of this clone. The rearrangement uses TRBV7-9 and TRBJ2-5; perhaps TRBD1 as D (5 bases). The length of the CDR3 is 17 residues. The V gene's germline CDR1 is SEHNR and CDR2 FQNEAQ (reference sequence). Trimming stripped 5 bases from V and 4 bases from J, with 23 bases between. CDR3 residues: CASSNPYRTTARETQYF. The DNA of the CDR3 is TGTGCCAGCAGCAATCCTTACAGGACGACCGCACGAGAGACCCAGTACTTC.

This clone was seen only a few times. CDR3 in DNA: TGTGCCAGCAGCCCGGGAGGGCAGCCCCAGCATTTT. Translating gives CASSPGGQPQHF. V gene TRBV16 combines with J gene TRBJ1-5, with D uncertain. CDR3 size: 12 residues. Looked up from germline, CDR1 is KGHSY and CDR2 is FQNENV. V dropped 4 bases and J dropped 7 bases, with 8 bases sitting between them.

This sequence joins TRBV7-9 and TRBJ2-7, with D perhaps TRBD2 (6 bases). Per the germline V gene, CDR1 is SEHNR and CDR2 is FQNEAQ (reference sequence). CDR3 length equals 13 residues. Trimming took off 5 bases at V and 3 bases at J, with 11 bases between the two ends. CDR3 amino acids: CASSRELSYEQYF. In nucleotides, the CDR3 is TGTGCCAGCAGCCGGGAGCTGAGCTACGAGCAGTACTTC.